This T cell receptor beta chain was sequenced for a study of blood T cell repertoires in COVID-19 (dated by TCRdb to about 2020). Regarding the study in general: Samples covering the acute and convalescent phases of COVID-19 were provided by collaborators in the United States, Italy and Spain. Samples were obtained from the ongoing ImmuneRACE study (first 160 participants) and from 1,254 subjects provided by 6 global collaborators. The repertoires were made available in a free public database intended to serve as a resource for research on the immune response to SARS-CoV-2. Where available, HLA class I and class II types were obtained from metadata supplied by the sample provider rather than from assay-based typing. Sample metadata almost always included a de-identified subject ID, COVID-19 status, age in years and sex. The material from the prospective study consisted of cDNA or gDNA derived from T cells, B-cell-depleted T cells, or PBMCs. Subjects who had been exposed to COVID-19, were actively infected with it, or had recovered from it provided the deeply sampled blood TCRbeta repertoires that made up the dataset.

Broader findings and caveats from the paper: How much clinical and demographic metadata was included differed by source and by participant, and the metadata was provided uncurated.

TCRbeta CDR3 regions were amplified from genomic DNA by means of the immunoSEQ Assay, a bias-controlled multiplex PCR. The published analysis was carried out like this. Within the assay, amplification of reference gene primers was used to estimate how many nucleated cells each sample contained. To quantify the absolute abundance of each unique TCRbeta CDR3 rearrangement, sequence reads were collapsed and filtered. For each sample, productive Simpson clonality was calculated as the square root of Simpson's diversity index across productive rearrangements. What TCRdb holds here is the immuneACCESS table cut down to in-frame rearrangements. Part of the clones is not present; checked against another copy, under half of the missing clones reflect an unresolved V gene, and the others are unexplained. The V and J calls and the clone size are those of that table, but D and trimming were determined from the DNA. Present in this sample are approximately 230,000 clones, approximately 88% of which were seen just once. The top ten constitute roughly 6% of the sample.

A remark on this clone: Its antigen is still unknown. No base quality information exists; no much larger clone differs at one position.

The CDR3 goes from the cysteine to the phenylalanine over 14 residues. The read is trimmed to its CDR3 DNA, 42 bases read in frame from base 1. CDR1 and CDR2, looked up from the germline V gene (reference sequence), are MNHEY and SMNVEV. Trimming leaves V shorter by 3 bases and J shorter by 7 bases, with the junction holding 2 bases beyond the gene matches. In Seattle, one collaborating source enrolled patients while the infection was active and tracked those patients longitudinally over the course of disease. The collaborating institutions used their own protocols to collect whole blood in K2EDTA tubes. For TCRbeta analysis, collaborators shipped samples in one of three forms: frozen whole blood, isolated PBMCs, or DNA extracted from either of those sample types.

This TCR was sampled from a woman in her thirties with COVID-19, enrolled during active disease. Recombination connected TRBV27 to TRBJ1-6, and 8 junctional nucleotides match TRBD1. The sequencing input was peripheral blood. The CDR3: CASSFDRGNSPLHF. The DNA sequence is TGTGCCAGCAGTTTCGACAGGGGAAATTCACCCCTCCACTTT.